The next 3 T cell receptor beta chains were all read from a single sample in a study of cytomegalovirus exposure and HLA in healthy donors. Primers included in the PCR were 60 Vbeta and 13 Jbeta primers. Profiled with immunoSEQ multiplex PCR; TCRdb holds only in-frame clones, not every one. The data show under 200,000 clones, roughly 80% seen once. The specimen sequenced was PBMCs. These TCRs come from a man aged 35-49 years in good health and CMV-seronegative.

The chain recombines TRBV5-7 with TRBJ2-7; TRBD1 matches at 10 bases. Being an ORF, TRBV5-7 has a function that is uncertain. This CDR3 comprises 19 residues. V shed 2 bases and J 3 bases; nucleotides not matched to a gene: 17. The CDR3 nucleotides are TGTGCCAGCAGCTTAGACGGCGACAGGGGGCAGAATATAGTCTACGAGCAGTACTTC. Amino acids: CASSLDGDRGQNIVYEQYF.

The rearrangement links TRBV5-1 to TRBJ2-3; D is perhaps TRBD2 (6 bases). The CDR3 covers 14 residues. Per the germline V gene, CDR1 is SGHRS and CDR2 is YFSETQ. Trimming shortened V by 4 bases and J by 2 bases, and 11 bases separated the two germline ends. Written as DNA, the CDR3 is TGCGCCAGCAGCCCCGGGAGTTACACAGATACGCAGTATTTT. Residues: CASSPGSYTDTQYF.

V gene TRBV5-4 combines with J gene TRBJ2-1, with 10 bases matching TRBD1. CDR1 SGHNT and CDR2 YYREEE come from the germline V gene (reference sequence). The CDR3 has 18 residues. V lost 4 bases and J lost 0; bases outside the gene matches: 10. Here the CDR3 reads CASSAPDRGLSSYNEQFF. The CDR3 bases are TGTGCCAGCAGCGCCCCGGACAGGGGGTTGAGCTCCTACAATGAGCAGTTCTTC.